This note documents a single T cell receptor (beta chain) sequence. Original data processing: Estimation of nucleated cell counts was performed using reference gene primer amplification. The table came from immunoSEQ multiplex PCR; TCRdb's copy has only in-frame clones and leaves some out. V and J calls and clone size follow that table, whereas D and trimming were derived from the DNA. Of 200,000 to 250,000 clones detected, about 82% appear once; the ten largest clones hold approximately 2.4%. These data are taken from a study of blood T cell repertoires in COVID-19. For the study at large: Researchers got acute and convalescent COVID-19 samples from the United States, Italy and Spain. T cells, B-cell-depleted T cells, or PBMCs provided the cDNA or gDNA that served as material.

Germline V lookup: CDR1 SNHLY, CDR2 FYNNEI. Trimming took off 4 bases at V and 6 bases at J, with 10 bases between the two ends. The CDR3 spans 13 residues. Seattle patients were enrolled during active infection and followed longitudinally. Sequencing was performed on peripheral blood. This sequence was found in a woman in her seventies with COVID-19, enrolled during active disease. This sequence joins TRBV2 and TRBJ1-5; D gene uncertain. The CDR3 sequence is CASSAEGIQPQHF. The CDR3 region has the DNA TGTGCCAGCAGTGCTGAGGGAATTCAGCCCCAGCATTTT.